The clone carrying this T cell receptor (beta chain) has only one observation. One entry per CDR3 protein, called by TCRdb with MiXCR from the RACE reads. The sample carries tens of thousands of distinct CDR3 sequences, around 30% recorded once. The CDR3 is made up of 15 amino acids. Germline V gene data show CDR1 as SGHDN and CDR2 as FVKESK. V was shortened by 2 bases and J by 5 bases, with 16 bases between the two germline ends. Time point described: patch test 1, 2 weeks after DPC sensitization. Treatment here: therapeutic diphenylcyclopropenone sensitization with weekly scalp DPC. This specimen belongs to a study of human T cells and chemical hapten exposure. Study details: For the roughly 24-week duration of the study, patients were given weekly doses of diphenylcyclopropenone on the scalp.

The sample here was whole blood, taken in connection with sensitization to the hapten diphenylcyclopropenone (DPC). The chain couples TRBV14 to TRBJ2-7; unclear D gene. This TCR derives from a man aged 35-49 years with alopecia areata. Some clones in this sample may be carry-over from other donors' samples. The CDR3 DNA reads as TGTGCCAGCAGCCAACTCTGGCCACTACCCAACGAGCAGTACTTC. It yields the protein CASSQLWPLPNEQYF.